This TCR beta chain was observed in a study of blood T cell repertoires in COVID-19. Study-wide context: Sites in the United States, Italy and Spain provided acute and convalescent COVID-19 samples. PBMCs, B-cell-depleted T cells, or T cells were the source of the cDNA or gDNA that made up the material.

Data came from immunoSEQ multiplex PCR; TCRdb stores just in-frame clones and leaves some out. The table has more than 110,000 clones, more than 70% seen once. With 0 bases removed from V and 5 bases from J, the gap between germline ends came to 11 bases. CDR3 length: 14 amino acids. Per the germline V gene, CDR1 is MNHEY and CDR2 is SVGEGT. The table lists this clone with a few counts. The sequence was collected from a man aged 45-65 years with active or convalescent COVID-19. The sample comprised peripheral blood. The V call is TRBV6-2 or TRBV6-3, the J call TRBJ2-7; no clear D. DNA for the CDR3: TGTGCCAGCAGTTACTCGAGAGGCCGGGACGAGCAGTACTTC. This sequence encodes CASSYSRGRDEQYF.